A single sample is the source of the 17 T cell receptor beta chains below, sequenced in a study of blood T cells in healthy people across ages. Next came a second PCR, run for about 6 to 11 cycles, which used a sample-barcoded 5' primer along with a J-beta primer mix. TCRdb recomputed calls from the 5' RACE reads with MiXCR, one row per CDR3 protein. The sample has about 1.8 million distinct CDR3 sequences; 49% are singletons. Sequencing input: blood. The receptors were sampled from a woman aged 40 to 55 in good health.

For this clonotype: This sequence may be a read error, since a much larger clone differs from it by one base. This chain links TRBV28 with TRBJ2-7, with TRBD1 matching 10 bases. The CDR3 is made up of 12 amino acids. V lost 6 bases to trimming and J lost 6 bases; unmatched junction nucleotides: 2. Germline loops: CDR1 MDHEN, CDR2 SYDVKM. Here the CDR3 reads CASRTGGSEQYF. The CDR3 coding sequence is TGTGCCAGCAGGACAGGGGGCTCCGAGCAGTACTTC.

In this sample, this clonotype turned up once. Written as DNA, the CDR3 is TGCGCCAGCAGCTTGGGGGTAGGGACACGAAATAATTCACCCCTCCACTTT. Residues: CASSLGVGTRNNSPLHF. The chain uses TRBV5-1 and TRBJ1-6, with D tentatively TRBD1 (6 bases). Germline assignment: CDR1 SGHRS and CDR2 YFSETQ. The CDR3 spans 17 residues. Trimming took 0 bases from V and 5 from J, leaving 15 bases between them.

This clonotype has a single count. This chain connects TRBV20-1 to TRBJ1-2, with D perhaps TRBD1 (5 bases). Germline CDR1 reads DFQATT; CDR2 reads SNEGSKA (reference sequence). The CDR3 is 15 amino acids. Trimming took 5 bases from V and 7 from J, leaving 23 bases between them. The CDR3 sequence is CSAPQRGELPPGYTF. The CDR3 DNA reads TGCAGTGCTCCTCAGCGGGGGGAACTTCCTCCTGGCTACACCTTC.

This chain joins TRBV20-1 and TRBJ1-1, with 10 bases matching TRBD1. Losses at the gene ends were 6 bases for V and 7 bases for J; bases not matched to a gene: 8. The CDR3 contains 13 residues. Germline V gene lookup returns CDR1 DFQATT and CDR2 SNEGSKA (reference sequence). The CDR3, as DNA: TGCAGTGCCGACGACAGGGGGCTGAGTGAAGCTTTCTTT. Translated, it gives CSADDRGLSEAFF.

The chain combines TRBV20-1 with TRBJ2-1, with 11 positions matching TRBD2. V was clipped by 5 bases and J by 8 bases; unmatched bases: 14. Germline-derived CDR1 and CDR2 are DFQATT and SNEGSKA (reference sequence). This CDR3 has 16 amino acids. The CDR3 sequence: CSAQALLAGEIDEQFF. CDR3 DNA sequence: TGCAGTGCTCAAGCCCTACTAGCGGGGGAGATCGATGAGCAGTTCTTC.

The J gene is TRBJ2-7, the V gene TRBV28; D might be TRBD1 (7 bases). This CDR3 is built from 14 residues. V lost 6 bases, J lost 3 bases, and 15 bases lay in between. Germline V gives CDR1 MDHEN, CDR2 SYDVKM. In DNA form, the CDR3 reads TGTGCCAGCAGGTCACAGGGGACTCACTACGAGCAGTACTTC. Its protein is CASRSQGTHYEQYF.

This clonotype turned up a few times. The genes are TRBV28 and TRBJ2-5; D perhaps matches TRBD1 (5 bases). Germline values: CDR1 MDHEN, CDR2 SYDVKM. V shed 6 bases and J shed 7 bases, with 15 bases lying between them. The CDR3 length is 13 residues. CDR3 sequence reads: CASSLPARGTQYF. CDR3 nucleotides: TGTGCCAGCAGCCTACCGGCAAGGGGGACCCAGTACTTC. Using reference TRBV28 and TRBJ2-5 for the parts outside the CDR3, the full variable domain is DVKVTQSSRYLVKRTGEKVFLECVQDMDHENMFWYRQDPGLGLRLIYFSYDVKMKEKGDIPEGYSVSREKKERFSLILESASTNQTSMYLCASSLPARGTQYFGPGTRLLVL.

In DNA, the CDR3 is TGTGCCAGCAGCCAGACAGGGTTTTTCACCGGGGAGCTGTTTTTT. It translates to CASSQTGFFTGELFF. The chain uses TRBV12-3 or TRBV12-4 and TRBJ2-2, with 7 bases that match TRBD1. J lost 4 bases, V lost 6 bases, and 8 bases had no gene match. The CDR3 covers 15 residues.

This clonotype turned up a few times. The chain joins TRBV7-3 to TRBJ2-3, with D possibly TRBD2 on 6 matching bases. CDR3 size: 16 residues. CDR1 is SGHTA, CDR2 FQGTGA, per germline. V was clipped by 4 bases and J by 2 bases, with 16 bases between them. This CDR3 reads CASSSSLRGNTDTQYF. CDR3 in DNA: TGTGCCAGCAGCTCTTCGCTTCGCGGGAACACAGATACGCAGTATTTT. The full variable domain, rest sourced from reference TRBV7-3 and TRBJ2-3, is GAGVSQTPSNKVTEKGKYVELRCDPISGHTALYWYRQSLGQGPEFLIYFQGTGAADDSGLPNDRFFAVRPEGSVSTLKIQRTERGDSAVYLCASSSSLRGNTDTQYFGPGTRLTVL.

This sequence joins TRBV7-2 and TRBJ2-3; D possibly matches TRBD1 or TRBD2 (6 bases each). The V end lost 6 bases, the J end lost 3 bases, and 19 bases lay between the germline ends. The CDR3 covers 16 residues. The germline CDR1 and CDR2 sequences are SGHTA and FQGNSA. The CDR3 nucleotides are TGTGCCAGCAGACCTATAGGGGGGCCGGTGACAGATACGCAGTATTTT. This sequence encodes CASRPIGGPVTDTQYF.

The chain couples TRBV5-1 to TRBJ2-4, with D possibly matching TRBD1 (5 bases). The J call may be wrong; the DNA end is better matched by TRBJ2-7. Germline values: CDR1 SGHRS, CDR2 YFSETQ. CDR3 length equals 14 residues. The CDR3 bases are TGCGCCAGCAGCTTGGAGACAGCAGACGACGAGCAGTACTTC. Translating it yields CASSLETADDEQYF.

This clonotype was seen a few times. The genes are TRBV5-5 and TRBJ2-7, with D perhaps TRBD1 (5 bases). V was shortened by 0 bases and J by 2 bases, with 12 bases between the two germline ends. There are 15 residues in the CDR3. Germline lookup yields CDR1 SGHKS and CDR2 YYEKEE (reference sequence). This CDR3 reads CASSLEGLRTYEQYF. The CDR3 region has the DNA TGTGCCAGCAGCTTGGAGGGGCTGAGGACCTACGAGCAGTACTTC.

This clonotype was detected only a few times. DNA for the CDR3: TGTGCCAGCAGTCCAGGTGTTCGTGGCACAGATACGCAGTATTTT. This sequence encodes CASSPGVRGTDTQYF. The V and J genes are TRBV6-4 and TRBJ2-3; D not resolved. In germline, CDR1 is MRHNA, CDR2 SNTAGT. V was trimmed by 5 bases and J by 1 base, leaving 13 bases between them. This CDR3 comprises 15 residues.

This clonotype was seen more than once but under ten times. V and J are TRBV27 and TRBJ2-7; 8 bases are shared with TRBD2. This CDR3 contains 15 residues. Germline CDR1 reads MNHEY; CDR2 reads SMNVEV (reference sequence). With V trimmed by 5 bases and J by 6 bases, 12 bases remained unmatched. The CDR3 reads CASSRRGDYEREQYF. CDR3 DNA: TGTGCCAGCAGTCGGCGGGGGGATTACGAACGCGAGCAGTACTTC.

Remarks on this clonotype: The junction shows a germline mismatch at one end, possibly a read error. V usage is TRBV4-3 and J usage is TRBJ2-1; a weak D match, TRBD1 (6 bases). The CDR3 covers 14 residues. CDR1 is LGHNA, CDR2 YSLEER, per germline. The CDR3 bases are TGCGCCAGCAGTCAAGATCAGGCAGGGGTTAAGCAGTTCTTC. Translating gives CASSQDQAGVKQFF.

Notes on this clonotype: A read error may account for a junction end that differs from germline. The chain uses TRBV9 and TRBJ2-6, with D tentatively TRBD1 or TRBD2 (5 bases each). This CDR3 has 13 amino acids. Germline CDR1 reads SGDLS; CDR2 reads YYNGEE. In DNA, the CDR3 is TGTGCCAGCAGTCGGGCCGGGGCCAGCGTCCTGACTTTC. Protein sequence: CASSRAGASVLTF. Drawing the rest from reference TRBV9 and TRBJ2-6, the complete variable domain is DSGVTQTPKHLITATGQRVTLRCSPRSGDLSVYWYQQSLDQGLQFLIQYYNGEERAKGNILERFSAQQFPDLHSELNLSSLELGDSALYFCASSRAGASVLTFGAGSRLTVL.

V usage is TRBV28 and J usage is TRBJ2-7; TRBD1 or TRBD2 may be the D gene (5 bases each). Trimming shortened V by 7 bases and J by 5 bases, and 18 bases separated the two germline ends. The CDR3 contains 14 residues. Germline CDR1 reads MDHEN; CDR2 reads SYDVKM. DNA of the CDR3: TGTGCCAGCACCTCTCAGGGACCCGCTCACGAGCAGTACTTC. Its translation: CASTSQGPAHEQYF.